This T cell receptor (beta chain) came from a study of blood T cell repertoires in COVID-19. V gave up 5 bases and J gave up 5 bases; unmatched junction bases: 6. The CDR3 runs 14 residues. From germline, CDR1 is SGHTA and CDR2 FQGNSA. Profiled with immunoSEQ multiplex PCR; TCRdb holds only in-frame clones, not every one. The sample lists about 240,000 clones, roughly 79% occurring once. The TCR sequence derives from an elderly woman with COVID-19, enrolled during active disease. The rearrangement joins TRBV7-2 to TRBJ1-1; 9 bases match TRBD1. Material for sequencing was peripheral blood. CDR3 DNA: TGTGCCAGCAGCCAGGACAGGGGATGGACTGAAGCTTTCTTT. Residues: CASSQDRGWTEAFF. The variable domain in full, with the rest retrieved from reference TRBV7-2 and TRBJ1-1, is GAGVSQSPSNKVTEKGKDVELRCDPISGHTALYWYRQSLGQGLEFLIYFQGNSAPDKSGLPSDRFSAERTGGSVSTLTIQRTQQEDSAVYLCASSQDRGWTEAFFGQGTRLTVV.